This TCR beta chain appears in the sequencing data of a study of early T cells in non-severe SARS-CoV-2 infection. This clonotype was counted only a few times. Using its own MiXCR run on the 5' RACE reads, TCRdb lists one record per CDR3 protein. The table includes tens of thousands of distinct CDR3 sequences, 9.5% to 15% detected once. The CDR3 has 13 amino acids. Germline V gene data show CDR1 as MNHEY and CDR2 as SVGEGT. Trimming took off 7 bases at V and 1 base at J, with 10 bases between the two ends. The TCR originated in an adult who was a healthcare worker with PCR-confirmed SARS-CoV-2 infection or an uninfected control (not recorded which). Sequenced: whole blood. V is TRBV6-2 or TRBV6-3 and J is TRBJ1-1; no definite D call. The CDR3 DNA follows: TGTGCCAGCAACGTAATGGGGAACACTGAAGCTTTCTTT. Translation: CASNVMGNTEAFF.